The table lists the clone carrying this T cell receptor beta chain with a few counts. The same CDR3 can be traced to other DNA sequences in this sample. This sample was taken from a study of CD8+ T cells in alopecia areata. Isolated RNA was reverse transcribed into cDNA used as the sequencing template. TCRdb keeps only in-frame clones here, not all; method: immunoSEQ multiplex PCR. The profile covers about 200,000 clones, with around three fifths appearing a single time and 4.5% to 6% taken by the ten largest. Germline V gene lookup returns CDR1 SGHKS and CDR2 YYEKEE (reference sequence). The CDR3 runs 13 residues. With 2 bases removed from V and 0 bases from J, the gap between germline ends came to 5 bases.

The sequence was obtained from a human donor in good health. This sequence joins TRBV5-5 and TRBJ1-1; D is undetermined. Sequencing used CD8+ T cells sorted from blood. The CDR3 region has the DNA TGTGCCAGCAGCTTAGGTCTGAACACTGAAGCTTTCTTT. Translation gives CASSLGLNTEAFF.